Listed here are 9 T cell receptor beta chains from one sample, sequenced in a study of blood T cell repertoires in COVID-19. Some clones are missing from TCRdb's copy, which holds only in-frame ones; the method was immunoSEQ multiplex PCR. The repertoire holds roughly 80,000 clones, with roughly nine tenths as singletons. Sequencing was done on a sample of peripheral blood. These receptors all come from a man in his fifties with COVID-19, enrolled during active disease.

The DNA for the CDR3 is TGCGCCAGCAGCTTGGCCTCGCGGGAGTTCATCGGGGAGCTGTTTTTT. This sequence encodes CASSLASREFIGELFF. J is TRBJ2-2 and V is TRBV5-1, with 7 bases lining up with TRBD2. This CDR3 comprises 16 residues. Germline CDR1 is SGHRS and CDR2 is YFSETQ. Losses at the gene ends were 0 bases for V and 7 bases for J; bases not matched to a gene: 9. The full variable domain, completed using reference TRBV5-1 and TRBJ2-2, is KAGVTQTPRYLIKTRGQQVTLSCSPISGHRSVSWYQQTPGQGLQFLFEYFSETQRNKGNFPGRFSGRQFSNSRSEMNVSTLELGDSALYLCASSLASREFIGELFFGEGSRLTVL.

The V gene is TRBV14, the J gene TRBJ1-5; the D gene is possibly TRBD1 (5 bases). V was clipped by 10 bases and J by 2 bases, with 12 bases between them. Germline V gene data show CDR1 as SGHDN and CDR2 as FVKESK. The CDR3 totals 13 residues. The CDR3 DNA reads TGTGCCACCGTCCTAGGGGGCAATCAGCCCCAGCATTTT. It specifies CATVLGGNQPQHF.

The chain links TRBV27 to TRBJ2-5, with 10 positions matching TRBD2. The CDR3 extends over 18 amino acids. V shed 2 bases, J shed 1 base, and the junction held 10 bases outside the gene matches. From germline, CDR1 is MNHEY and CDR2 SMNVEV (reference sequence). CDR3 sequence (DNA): TGTGCCAGCAGTTTACCCCGACTAGCGGGTCGTCCCCAAGAGACCCAGTACTTC. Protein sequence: CASSLPRLAGRPQETQYF.

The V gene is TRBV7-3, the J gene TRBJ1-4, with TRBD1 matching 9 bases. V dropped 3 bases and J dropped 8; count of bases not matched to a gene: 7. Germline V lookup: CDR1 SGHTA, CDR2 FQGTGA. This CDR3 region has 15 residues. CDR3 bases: TGTGCCAGCAGCTTCCGGGACAGGGCTTCGGAAAAACTGTTTTTT. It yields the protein CASSFRDRASEKLFF.

The CDR3 region has the DNA TGTGCCAGCAGTGGCGGACACCAGCAGTTCTTC. It encodes CASSGGHQQFF. This chain uses TRBV12-3 or TRBV12-4 with TRBJ2-1; possibly TRBD1 for D (5 bases). The CDR3 totals 11 residues. The germline V and J ends were trimmed by 5 bases and 11 bases, with 10 bases remaining between them.

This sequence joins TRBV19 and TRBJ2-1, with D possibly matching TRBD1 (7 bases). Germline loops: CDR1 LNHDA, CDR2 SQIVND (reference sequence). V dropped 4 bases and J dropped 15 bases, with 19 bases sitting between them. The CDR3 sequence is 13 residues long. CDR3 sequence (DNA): TGTGCCAGTAGTACCCAGGCGGGGACAGCGGCGTTCTTC. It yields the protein CASSTQAGTAAFF.

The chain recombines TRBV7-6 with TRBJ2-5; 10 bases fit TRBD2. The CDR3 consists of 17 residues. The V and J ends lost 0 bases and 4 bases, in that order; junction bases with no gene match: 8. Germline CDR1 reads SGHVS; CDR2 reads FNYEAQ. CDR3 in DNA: TGTGCCAGCAGCTTAGCCCCTAGCGGGAGTGTCAGAGAGACCCAGTACTTC. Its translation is CASSLAPSGSVRETQYF.

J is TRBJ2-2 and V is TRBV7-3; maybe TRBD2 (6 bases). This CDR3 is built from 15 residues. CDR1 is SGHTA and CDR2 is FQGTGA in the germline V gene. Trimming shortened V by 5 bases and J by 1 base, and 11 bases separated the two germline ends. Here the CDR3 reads CASSRNGGNTGELFF. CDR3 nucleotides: TGTGCCAGCAGCCGAAACGGGGGGAACACCGGGGAGCTGTTTTTT.

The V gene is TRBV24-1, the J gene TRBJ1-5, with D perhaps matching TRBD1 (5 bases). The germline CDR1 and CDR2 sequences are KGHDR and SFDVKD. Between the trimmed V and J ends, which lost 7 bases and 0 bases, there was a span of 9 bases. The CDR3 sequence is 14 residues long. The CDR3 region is CATRGTGSNQPQHF. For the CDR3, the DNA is TGTGCCACCAGGGGAACAGGTAGCAATCAGCCCCAGCATTTT.